This T cell receptor beta chain emerged from a study of OX40 agonist ivuxolimab in advanced cancers. Across the study: Subjects had a mean age of around 60 years, with a range of about 20 to 85; less than 90% were male. Regarding the study as a whole: At doses 0.1 to 3.0 mg/kg, CD4+ and CD8+ clones expanded.

Concerning this clone itself: Its antigen is still unknown.

Patients were ruled out by autoimmune disease history or systemic immunosuppression. Germline CDR1 reads MNHEY; CDR2 reads SMNVEV (reference sequence). The CDR3 runs 11 residues. V lost 5 bases, J lost 8 bases, and 6 bases lay in between. TCRdb keeps only in-frame clones here, not all; method: immunoSEQ multiplex PCR. Of 50,000 to 80,000 clones in the sample, approximately 84% are singletons; the top ten hold approximately 2.9%. This sequence originates from an adult with an advanced solid tumor such as melanoma, head and neck, liver or kidney cancer. The chain employs TRBV27 and TRBJ1-4; no clear D. The sequencing used CD4+ or CD8+ T cells sorted from blood, collected in a trial of the OX40 agonist ivuxolimab. CDR3 nucleotide sequence: TGTGCCAGCAGTAACCTCGAAAAACTGTTTTTT. As protein: CASSNLEKLFF.